Listed here are 22 T cell receptor beta chains from one sample, sequenced in a study of monozygotic twins with inflammatory bowel disease. Using the 5' RACE reads, TCRdb records one entry per CDR3 protein without DNA. Recorded for this sample: about 450,000 distinct CDR3 sequences. The sequencing input was blood. The receptors here all came from a human donor with ulcerative colitis or Crohn's disease, or a healthy co-twin of an affected twin (not recorded which).

The chain couples TRBV5-1 to TRBJ2-5; TCRdb returns TRBD1, unconfirmable since there is no DNA. Germline assignment: CDR1 SGHRS and CDR2 YFSETQ. The length of the CDR3 is 16 residues. CDR3 residues: CASSLSTGASQETQYF. The complete variable domain, with remaining parts taken from reference TRBV5-1 and TRBJ2-5, reads KAGVTQTPRYLIKTRGQQVTLSCSPISGHRSVSWYQQTPGQGLQFLFEYFSETQRNKGNFPGRFSGRQFSNSRSEMNVSTLELGDSALYLCASSLSTGASQETQYFGPGTRLLVL.

The chain links TRBV20-1 to TRBJ1-4; TCRdb gives TRBD1 as the D gene, but with no DNA this cannot be confirmed. Germline CDR1 is DFQATT and CDR2 is SNEGSKA (reference sequence). CDR3 length: 13 amino acids. CDR3 protein: CSATQGANEKLFF.

This chain links TRBV15 with TRBJ1-2; TCRdb proposes TRBD1, but this gene call is untestable without DNA. The germline CDR1 and CDR2 sequences are LNHNV and YYDKDF (reference sequence). The CDR3 is made up of 15 amino acids. The CDR3 sequence: CATSTGTGYNGGYTF.

The gene calls are TRBV28 and TRBJ2-4; the TRBD1 assignment by TCRdb is unverifiable without DNA. Germline CDR1 MDHEN, CDR2 SYDVKM. The CDR3 is 19 residues long. The CDR3 loop is CASSPWDSHLRAAKNIQYF.

This chain joins TRBV7-2 and TRBJ2-1; TCRdb names TRBD1, which stays unverified in the absence of DNA. Germline assignment: CDR1 SGHTA and CDR2 FQGNSA. The CDR3 is 15 amino acids. The chain's CDR3 is CASSYRTGDFDEQFF.

The V call is TRBV29-1, the J call TRBJ1-1; TCRdb's assignment of TRBD1 cannot be checked, as there is no DNA. The CDR3 has 12 amino acids. CDR1 and CDR2 (germline): SQVTM, ANQGSEA. Here the CDR3 reads CSARTGNTEAFF.

The chain carries TRBV19 and TRBJ1-5; TCRdb lists TRBD1, though no DNA is available to test this call. Germline assignment: CDR1 LNHDA and CDR2 SQIVND (reference sequence). The CDR3 sequence is 17 residues long. CDR3 sequence: CASSISLRQPSNQPQHF.

This chain connects TRBV5-1 to TRBJ2-7; without DNA, the TCRdb call of TRBD1 cannot be checked. The CDR3 sequence is 16 residues long. In germline, CDR1 is SGHRS, CDR2 YFSETQ. The CDR3: CASSSRGQGGGDEQYF.

CDR3 residues: CASSLETGGYSPLHF. J is TRBJ1-6 and V is TRBV12-3 or TRBV12-4; TCRdb designates TRBD1, a call that cannot be tested without DNA. CDR3 length: 15 residues.

The rearrangement links TRBV6-6 to TRBJ1-1. The CDR3 is 12 residues long. Germline CDR1 is MNHNY and CDR2 is SVGAGI (reference sequence). This CDR3 reads CASEGPNTEAFF.

V is TRBV5-1 and J is TRBJ1-2; TCRdb indicates TRBD1, and absent DNA this call remains unverified. Looked up from germline, CDR1 is SGHRS and CDR2 is YFSETQ. The CDR3 contains 14 residues. CDR3 residues: CASSRTGENYGYTF.

The chain carries TRBV20-1 and TRBJ2-6. The CDR3 length is 13 residues. Germline V gene lookup returns CDR1 DFQATT and CDR2 SNEGSKA (reference sequence). The CDR3 sequence: CGALVSGANVLTF.

The J gene is TRBJ2-4, the V gene TRBV12-3 or TRBV12-4. The CDR3 is 15 amino acids. CDR3 amino acids: CASSDFTRTKNIQYF.

The J gene is TRBJ1-1, the V gene TRBV30; TCRdb lists TRBD1, though no DNA is available to test this call. The CDR3 has 13 amino acids. Germline V gives CDR1 GTSNPN, CDR2 SVGIG (reference sequence). The CDR3 loop reads CAWSFGADTEAFF. Full variable domain (missing parts from reference TRBV30 and TRBJ1-1): SQTIHQWPATLVQPVGSPLSLECTVEGTSNPNLYWYRQAAGRGLQLLFYSVGIGQISSEVPQNLSASRPQDRQFILSSKKLLLSDSGFYLCAWSFGADTEAFFGQGTRLTVV.

The chain uses TRBV7-9 and TRBJ2-7; TCRdb returns TRBD1, unconfirmable since there is no DNA. This CDR3 has 16 amino acids. CDR1 is SEHNR and CDR2 is FQNEAQ in the germline V gene (reference sequence). Here the CDR3 reads CASSPWGQGNSYEQYF. Supplemented by reference TRBV7-9 and TRBJ2-7, the full variable domain reads DTGVSQNPRHKITKRGQNVTFRCDPISEHNRLYWYRQTLGQGPEFLTYFQNEAQLEKSRLLSDRFSAERPKGSFSTLEIQRTEQGDSAMYLCASSPWGQGNSYEQYFGPGTRLTVT.

The genes are TRBV20-1 and TRBJ2-3. Per germline, CDR1 DFQATT and CDR2 SNEGSKA (reference sequence). This CDR3 contains 15 residues. The CDR3 reads CSAGNPNDRADTQYF.

The chain recombines TRBV11-1 with TRBJ2-6. This CDR3 comprises 17 residues. The germline gives CDR1 SGHAT, CDR2 FQDESV (reference sequence). The CDR3 protein is CASSFETFRPGANVLTF.

The chain recombines TRBV12-3 or TRBV12-4 with TRBJ2-1; the TCRdb call, TRBD2, lacks DNA for checking. The CDR3 runs 17 residues. CDR3 sequence: CASSLAAGPSTPNEQFF.

The genes are TRBV4-2 and TRBJ1-1; checking the TCRdb D call of TRBD1 is not possible without DNA. This CDR3 region has 16 residues. Germline V gene data show CDR1 as LGHNA and CDR2 as YNFKEQ. CDR3: CASSQAHQGINTEAFF.

The J gene is TRBJ2-3, the V gene TRBV20-1. CDR1 and CDR2 (germline): DFQATT, SNEGSKA (reference sequence). This CDR3 region has 11 residues. The CDR3 spells CSARLTDTQYF.

The chain combines TRBV20-1 with TRBJ2-7. The CDR3 sequence is 12 residues long. CDR1 and CDR2 (germline): DFQATT, SNEGSKA (reference sequence). The CDR3 loop is CSARRSAYEQYF.

The chain joins TRBV12-3 or TRBV12-4 to TRBJ2-7; TCRdb outputs TRBD1, but without DNA this stays unchecked. This CDR3 comprises 15 residues. Here the CDR3 reads CASSPAGTGYYEQYF.